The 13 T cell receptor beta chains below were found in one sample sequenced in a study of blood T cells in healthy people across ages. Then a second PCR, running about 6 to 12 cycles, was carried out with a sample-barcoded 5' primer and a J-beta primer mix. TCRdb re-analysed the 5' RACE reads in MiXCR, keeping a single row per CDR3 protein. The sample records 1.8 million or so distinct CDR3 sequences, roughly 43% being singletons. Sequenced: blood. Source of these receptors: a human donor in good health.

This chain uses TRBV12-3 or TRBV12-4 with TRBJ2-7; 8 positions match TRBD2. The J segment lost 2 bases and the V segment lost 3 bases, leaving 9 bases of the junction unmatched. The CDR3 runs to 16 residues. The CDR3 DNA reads TGTGCCAGCAGTTTCGGGGGGGGCCCCCCCACCTACGAGCAGTACTTC. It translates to CASSFGGGPPTYEQYF.

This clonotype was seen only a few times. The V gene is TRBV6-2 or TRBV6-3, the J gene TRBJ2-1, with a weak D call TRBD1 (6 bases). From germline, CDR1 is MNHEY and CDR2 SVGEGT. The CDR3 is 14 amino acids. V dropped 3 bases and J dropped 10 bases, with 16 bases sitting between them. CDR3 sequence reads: CASSYLYREQEQFF. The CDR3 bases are TGTGCCAGCAGTTATCTGTACAGGGAGCAAGAGCAGTTCTTC.

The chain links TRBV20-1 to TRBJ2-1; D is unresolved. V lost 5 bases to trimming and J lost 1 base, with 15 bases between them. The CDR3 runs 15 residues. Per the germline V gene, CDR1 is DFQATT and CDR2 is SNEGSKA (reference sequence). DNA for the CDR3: TGCAGTGCTCCGCGGTCAATTGGATCCTACAATGAGCAGTTCTTC. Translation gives CSAPRSIGSYNEQFF.

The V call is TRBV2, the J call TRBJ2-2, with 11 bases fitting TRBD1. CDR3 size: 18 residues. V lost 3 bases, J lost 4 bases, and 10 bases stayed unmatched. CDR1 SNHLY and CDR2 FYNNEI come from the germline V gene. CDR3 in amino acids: CASSDVIVGTGGTGELFF. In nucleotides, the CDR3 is TGTGCCAGCAGTGATGTAATTGTCGGGACAGGGGGCACCGGGGAGCTGTTTTTT.

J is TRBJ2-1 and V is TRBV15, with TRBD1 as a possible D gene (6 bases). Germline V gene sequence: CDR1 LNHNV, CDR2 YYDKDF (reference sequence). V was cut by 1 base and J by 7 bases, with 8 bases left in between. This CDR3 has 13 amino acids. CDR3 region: CATSRGRGNEQFF. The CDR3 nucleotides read TGTGCCACCAGCAGAGGAAGGGGGAATGAGCAGTTCTTC. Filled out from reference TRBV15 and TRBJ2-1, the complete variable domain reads DAMVIQNPRYQVTQFGKPVTLSCSQTLNHNVMYWYQQKSSQAPKLLFHYYDKDFNNEADTPDNFQSRRPNTSFCFLDIRSPGLGDTAMYLCATSRGRGNEQFFGPGTRLTVL.

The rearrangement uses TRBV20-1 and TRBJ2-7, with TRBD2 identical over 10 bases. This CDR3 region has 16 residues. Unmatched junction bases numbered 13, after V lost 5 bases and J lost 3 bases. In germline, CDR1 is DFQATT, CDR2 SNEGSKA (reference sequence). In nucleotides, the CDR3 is TGCAGTGCTCCCGGGTTAGCGGGGGGCCCCTACTACGAGCAGTACTTC. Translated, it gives CSAPGLAGGPYYEQYF.

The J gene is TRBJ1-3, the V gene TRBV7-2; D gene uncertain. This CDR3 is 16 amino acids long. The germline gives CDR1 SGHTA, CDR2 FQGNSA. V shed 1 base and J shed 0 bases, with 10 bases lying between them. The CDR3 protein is CASSLVSWGSGNTIYF. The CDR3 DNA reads TGTGCCAGCAGCTTAGTATCGTGGGGCTCTGGAAACACCATATATTTT.

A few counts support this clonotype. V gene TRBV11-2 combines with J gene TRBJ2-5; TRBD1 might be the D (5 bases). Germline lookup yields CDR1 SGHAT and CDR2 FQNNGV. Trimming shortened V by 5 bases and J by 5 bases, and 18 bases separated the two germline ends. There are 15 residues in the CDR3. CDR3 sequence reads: CASSQPRGYSETQYF. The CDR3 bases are TGTGCCAGCAGCCAACCAAGGGGCTATTCGGAGACCCAGTACTTC.

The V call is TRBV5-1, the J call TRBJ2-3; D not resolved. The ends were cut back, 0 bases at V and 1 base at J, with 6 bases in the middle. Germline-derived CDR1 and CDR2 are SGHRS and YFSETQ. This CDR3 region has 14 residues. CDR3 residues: CASSLEQRTDTQYF. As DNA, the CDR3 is TGCGCCAGCAGCTTGGAACAACGCACAGATACGCAGTATTTT.

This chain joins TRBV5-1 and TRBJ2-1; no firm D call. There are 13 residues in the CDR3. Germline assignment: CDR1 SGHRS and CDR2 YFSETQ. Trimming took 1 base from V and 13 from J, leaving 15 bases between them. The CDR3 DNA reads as TGCGCCAGCAGCTTGCGTACAGAAGAGACCCAGTTCTTC. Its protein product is CASSLRTEETQFF. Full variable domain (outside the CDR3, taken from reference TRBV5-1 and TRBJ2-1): KAGVTQTPRYLIKTRGQQVTLSCSPISGHRSVSWYQQTPGQGLQFLFEYFSETQRNKGNFPGRFSGRQFSNSRSEMNVSTLELGDSALYLCASSLRTEETQFFGPGTRLTVL.

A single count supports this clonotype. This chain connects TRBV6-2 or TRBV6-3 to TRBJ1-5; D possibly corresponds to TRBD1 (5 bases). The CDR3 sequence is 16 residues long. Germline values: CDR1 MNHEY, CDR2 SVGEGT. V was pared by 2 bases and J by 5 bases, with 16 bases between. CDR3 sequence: CASSYDLRQLYQPQHF. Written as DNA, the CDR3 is TGTGCCAGCAGTTACGATCTCCGACAGTTATATCAGCCCCAGCATTTT.

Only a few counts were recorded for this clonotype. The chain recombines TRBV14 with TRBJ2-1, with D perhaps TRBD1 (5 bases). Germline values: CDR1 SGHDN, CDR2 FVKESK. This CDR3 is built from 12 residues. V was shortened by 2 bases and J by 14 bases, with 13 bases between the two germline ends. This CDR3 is CASSQTRAGKFF. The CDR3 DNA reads TGTGCCAGCAGCCAAACCAGGGCAGGGAAGTTCTTC.

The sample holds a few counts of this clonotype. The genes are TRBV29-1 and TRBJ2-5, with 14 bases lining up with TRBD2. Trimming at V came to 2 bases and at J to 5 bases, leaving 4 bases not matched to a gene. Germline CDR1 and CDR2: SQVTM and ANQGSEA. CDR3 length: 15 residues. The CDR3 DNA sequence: TGCAGCGTTGAACCCAGGACTAGCGGGGGGGAGACCCAGTACTTC. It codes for CSVEPRTSGGETQYF.